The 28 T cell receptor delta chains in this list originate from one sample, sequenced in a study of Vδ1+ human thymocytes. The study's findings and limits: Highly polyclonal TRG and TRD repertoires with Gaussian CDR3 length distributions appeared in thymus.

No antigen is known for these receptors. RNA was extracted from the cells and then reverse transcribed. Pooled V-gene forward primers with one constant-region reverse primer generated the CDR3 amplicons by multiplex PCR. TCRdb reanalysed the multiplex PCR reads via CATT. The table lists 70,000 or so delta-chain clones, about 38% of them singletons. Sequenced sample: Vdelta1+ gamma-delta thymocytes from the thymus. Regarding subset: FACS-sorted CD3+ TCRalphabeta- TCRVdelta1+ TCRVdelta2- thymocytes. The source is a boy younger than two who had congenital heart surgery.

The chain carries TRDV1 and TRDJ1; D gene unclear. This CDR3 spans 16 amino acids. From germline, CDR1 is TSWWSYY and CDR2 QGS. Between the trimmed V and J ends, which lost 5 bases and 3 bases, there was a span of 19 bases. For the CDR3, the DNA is TGTGCTCTTGGGCCCCGCCCCCCACATAGGCCCGATAAACTCATCTTT. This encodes CALGPRPPHRPDKLIF.

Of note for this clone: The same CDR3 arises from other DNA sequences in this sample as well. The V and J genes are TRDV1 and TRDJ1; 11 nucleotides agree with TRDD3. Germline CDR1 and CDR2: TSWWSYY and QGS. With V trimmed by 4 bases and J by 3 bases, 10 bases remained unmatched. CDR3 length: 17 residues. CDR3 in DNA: TGTGCTCTTGGGGTACTACGGTGGGGGATACGCTCCGATAAACTCATCTTT. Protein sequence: CALGVLRWGIRSDKLIF.

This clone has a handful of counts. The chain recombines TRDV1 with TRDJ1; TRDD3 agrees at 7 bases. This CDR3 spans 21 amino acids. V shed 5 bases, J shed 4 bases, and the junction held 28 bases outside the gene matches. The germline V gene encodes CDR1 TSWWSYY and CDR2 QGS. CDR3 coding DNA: TGTGCTCTTGGGTTTCGGCCTTCTCCTTTCCTGGGGGTCCTCTCGGGCGATAAACTCATCTTT. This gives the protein CALGFRPSPFLGVLSGDKLIF.

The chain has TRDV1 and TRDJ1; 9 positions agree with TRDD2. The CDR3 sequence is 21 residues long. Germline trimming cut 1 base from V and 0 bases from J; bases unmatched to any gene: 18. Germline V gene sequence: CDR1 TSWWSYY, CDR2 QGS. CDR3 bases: TGTGCTCTTGGGGAACCCGCCTTCCTACGTTCTACTGCGCCTTACACCGATAAACTCATCTTT. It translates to CALGEPAFLRSTAPYTDKLIF.

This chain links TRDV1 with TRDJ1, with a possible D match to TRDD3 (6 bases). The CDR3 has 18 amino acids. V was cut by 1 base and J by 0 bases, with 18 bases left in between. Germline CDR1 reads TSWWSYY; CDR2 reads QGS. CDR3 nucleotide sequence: TGTGCTCTTGGGGAACAAGAACCTTGGGGGTTGTACACCGATAAACTCATCTTT. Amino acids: CALGEQEPWGLYTDKLIF.

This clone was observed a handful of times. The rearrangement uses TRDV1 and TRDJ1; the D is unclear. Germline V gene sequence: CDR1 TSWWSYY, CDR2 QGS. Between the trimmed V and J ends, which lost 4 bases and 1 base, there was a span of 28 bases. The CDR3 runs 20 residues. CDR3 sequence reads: CALGADFKRSIRPSTDKLIF. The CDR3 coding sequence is TGTGCTCTTGGGGCCGATTTTAAACGGTCGATAAGACCCTCCACCGATAAACTCATCTTT.

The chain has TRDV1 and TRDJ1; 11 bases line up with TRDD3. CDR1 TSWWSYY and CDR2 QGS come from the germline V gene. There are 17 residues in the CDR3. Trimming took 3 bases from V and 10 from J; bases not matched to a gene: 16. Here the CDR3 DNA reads TGTGCTCTTGGGGACTCATCAATCGTCTGGGGGATACATAGACTCATCTTT. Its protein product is CALGDSSIVWGIHRLIF.

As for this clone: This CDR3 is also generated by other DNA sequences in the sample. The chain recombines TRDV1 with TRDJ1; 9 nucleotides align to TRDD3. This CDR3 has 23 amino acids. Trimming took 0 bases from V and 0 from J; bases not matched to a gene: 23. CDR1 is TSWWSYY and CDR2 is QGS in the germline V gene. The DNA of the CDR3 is TGTGCTCTTGGGGAACTAACCTACGGTCGACTCGGGGGATACCCTAAGTACACCGATAAACTCATCTTT. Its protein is CALGELTYGRLGGYPKYTDKLIF.

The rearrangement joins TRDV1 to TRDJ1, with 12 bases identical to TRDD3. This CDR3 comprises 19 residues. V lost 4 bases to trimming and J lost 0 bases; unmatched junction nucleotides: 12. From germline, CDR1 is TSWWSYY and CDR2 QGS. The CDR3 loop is CALGARTGGYPEYTDKLIF. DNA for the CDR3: TGTGCTCTTGGGGCTCGTACTGGGGGATACCCTGAGTACACCGATAAACTCATCTTT.

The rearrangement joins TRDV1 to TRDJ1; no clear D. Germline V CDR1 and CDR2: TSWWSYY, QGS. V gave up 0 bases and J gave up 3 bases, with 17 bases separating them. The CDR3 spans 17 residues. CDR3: CALGELSQEEASDKLIF. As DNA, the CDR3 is TGTGCTCTTGGGGAACTATCCCAGGAGGAAGCTTCCGATAAACTCATCTTT.

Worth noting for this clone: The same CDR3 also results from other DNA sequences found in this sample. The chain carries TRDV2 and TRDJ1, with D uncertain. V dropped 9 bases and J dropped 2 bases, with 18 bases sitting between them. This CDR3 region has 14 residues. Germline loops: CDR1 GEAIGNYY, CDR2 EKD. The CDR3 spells CATQSPGGTDKLIF. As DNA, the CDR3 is TGTGCCACCCAGTCCCCGGGCGGAACCGATAAACTCATCTTT.

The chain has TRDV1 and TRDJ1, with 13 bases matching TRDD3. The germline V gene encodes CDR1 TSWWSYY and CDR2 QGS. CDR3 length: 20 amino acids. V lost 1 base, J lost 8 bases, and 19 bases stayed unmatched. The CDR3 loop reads CALGEPAPIGTGGYASKLIF. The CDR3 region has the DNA TGTGCTCTTGGGGAACCTGCACCGATAGGAACTGGGGGATACGCGTCCAAACTCATCTTT.

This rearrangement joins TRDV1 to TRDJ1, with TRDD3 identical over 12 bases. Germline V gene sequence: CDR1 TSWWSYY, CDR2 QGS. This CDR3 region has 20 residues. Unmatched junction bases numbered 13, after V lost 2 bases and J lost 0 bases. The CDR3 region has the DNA TGTGCTCTTGGGGAATATCCGATACTGGGGGATACCGGTAACACCGATAAACTCATCTTT. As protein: CALGEYPILGDTGNTDKLIF.

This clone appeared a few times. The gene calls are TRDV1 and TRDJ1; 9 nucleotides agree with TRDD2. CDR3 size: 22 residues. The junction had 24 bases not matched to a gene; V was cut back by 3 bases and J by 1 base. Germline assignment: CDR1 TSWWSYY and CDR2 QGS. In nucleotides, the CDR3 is TGTGCTCTTGGGGAGCCCATTCCTTCCTACTTTACATCATACCGCGGCACCGATAAACTCATCTTT. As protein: CALGEPIPSYFTSYRGTDKLIF.

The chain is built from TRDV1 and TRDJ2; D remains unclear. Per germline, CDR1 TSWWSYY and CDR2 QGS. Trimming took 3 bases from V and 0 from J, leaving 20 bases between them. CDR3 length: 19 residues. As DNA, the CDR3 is TGTGCTCTTGGGGATAGAAAAGGAGACTTTGATCCTTTGACAGCACAACTCTTCTTT. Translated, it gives CALGDRKGDFDPLTAQLFF.

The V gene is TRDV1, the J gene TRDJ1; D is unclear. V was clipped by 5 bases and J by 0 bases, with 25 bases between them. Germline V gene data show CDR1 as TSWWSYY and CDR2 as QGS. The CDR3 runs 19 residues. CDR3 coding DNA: TGTGCTCTTGGGAAACCATGCCTGCCCCGTTTCGAGGACACCGATAAACTCATCTTT. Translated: CALGKPCLPRFEDTDKLIF.

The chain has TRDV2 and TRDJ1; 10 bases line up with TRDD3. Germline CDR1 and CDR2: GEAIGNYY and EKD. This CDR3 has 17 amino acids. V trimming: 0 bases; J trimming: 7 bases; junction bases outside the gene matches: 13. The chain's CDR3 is CACDTGLTGGCAIKLIF. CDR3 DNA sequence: TGTGCCTGTGACACCGGCCTTACTGGGGGATGCGCGATTAAACTCATCTTT.

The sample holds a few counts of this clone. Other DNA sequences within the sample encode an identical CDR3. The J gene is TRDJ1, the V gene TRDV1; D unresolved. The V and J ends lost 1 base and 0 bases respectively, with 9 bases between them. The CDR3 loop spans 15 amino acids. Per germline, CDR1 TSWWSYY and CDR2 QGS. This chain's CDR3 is CALGEPREYTDKLIF. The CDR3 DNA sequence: TGTGCTCTTGGGGAACCCCGGGAATACACCGATAAACTCATCTTT.

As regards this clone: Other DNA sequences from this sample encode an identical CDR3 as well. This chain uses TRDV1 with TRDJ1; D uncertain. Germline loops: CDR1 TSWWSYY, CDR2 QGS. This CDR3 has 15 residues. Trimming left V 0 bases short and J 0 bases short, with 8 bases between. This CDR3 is CALGELRVYTDKLIF. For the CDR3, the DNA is TGTGCTCTTGGGGAACTGAGAGTCTACACCGATAAACTCATCTTT.

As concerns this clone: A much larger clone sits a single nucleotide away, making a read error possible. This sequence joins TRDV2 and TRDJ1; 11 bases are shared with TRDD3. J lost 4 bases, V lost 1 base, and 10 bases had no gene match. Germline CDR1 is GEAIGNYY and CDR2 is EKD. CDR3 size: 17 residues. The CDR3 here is CACDTRRMGDTDDKLIF. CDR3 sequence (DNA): TGTGCCTGTGACACTCGACGTATGGGGGATACGGACGATAAACTCATCTTT.

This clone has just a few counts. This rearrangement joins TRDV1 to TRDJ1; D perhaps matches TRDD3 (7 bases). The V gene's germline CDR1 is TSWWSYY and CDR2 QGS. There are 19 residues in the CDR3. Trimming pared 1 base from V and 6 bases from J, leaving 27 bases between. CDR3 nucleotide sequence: TGTGCTCTTGGGGAACGGACCCTCCTACCCTTACTGGGGCCTCATAAACTCATCTTT. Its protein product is CALGERTLLPLLGPHKLIF.

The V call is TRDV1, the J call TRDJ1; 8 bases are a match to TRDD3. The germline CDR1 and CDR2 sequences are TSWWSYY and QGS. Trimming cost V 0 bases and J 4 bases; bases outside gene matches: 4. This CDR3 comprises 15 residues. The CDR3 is CALGELLGEGDKLIF. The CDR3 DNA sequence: TGTGCTCTTGGGGAACTCCTGGGGGAGGGCGATAAACTCATCTTT.

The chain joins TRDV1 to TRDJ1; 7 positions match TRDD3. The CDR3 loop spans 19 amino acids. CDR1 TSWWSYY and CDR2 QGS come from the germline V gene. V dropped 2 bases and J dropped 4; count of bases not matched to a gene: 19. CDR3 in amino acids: CALGENAGECGGCYDKLIF. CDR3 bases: TGTGCTCTTGGGGAAAACGCCGGCGAGTGCGGGGGATGTTACGATAAACTCATCTTT.

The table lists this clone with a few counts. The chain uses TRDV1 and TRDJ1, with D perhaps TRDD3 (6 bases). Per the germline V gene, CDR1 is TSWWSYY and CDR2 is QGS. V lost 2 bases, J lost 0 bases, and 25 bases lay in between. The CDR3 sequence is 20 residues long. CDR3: CALGEFTRKRGRPYTDKLIF. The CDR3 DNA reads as TGTGCTCTTGGGGAATTTACACGTAAGAGGGGGAGACCTTACACCGATAAACTCATCTTT.

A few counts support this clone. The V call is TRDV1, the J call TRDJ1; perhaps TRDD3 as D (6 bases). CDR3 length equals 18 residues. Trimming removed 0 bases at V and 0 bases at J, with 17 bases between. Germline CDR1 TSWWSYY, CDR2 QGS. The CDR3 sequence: CALGELWGRTVNTDKLIF. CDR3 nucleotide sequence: TGTGCTCTTGGGGAACTTTGGGGGCGTACTGTAAACACCGATAAACTCATCTTT.

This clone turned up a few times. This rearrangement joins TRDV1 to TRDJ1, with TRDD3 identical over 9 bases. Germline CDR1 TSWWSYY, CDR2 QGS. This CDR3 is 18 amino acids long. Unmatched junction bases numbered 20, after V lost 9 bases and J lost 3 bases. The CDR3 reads CALHAFTGGYYVPDKLIF. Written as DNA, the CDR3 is TGTGCTCTCCATGCCTTTACCGGGGGATACTACGTTCCCGATAAACTCATCTTT.

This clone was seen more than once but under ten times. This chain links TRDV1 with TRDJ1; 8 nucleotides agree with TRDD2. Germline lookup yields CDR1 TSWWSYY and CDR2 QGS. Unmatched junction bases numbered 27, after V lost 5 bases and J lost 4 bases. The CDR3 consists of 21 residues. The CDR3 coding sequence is TGTGCTCTTGGGTACGAGGCCTTCCTAGTCATGTCCGGTCTCGCGGTCGATAAACTCATCTTT. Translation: CALGYEAFLVMSGLAVDKLIF.

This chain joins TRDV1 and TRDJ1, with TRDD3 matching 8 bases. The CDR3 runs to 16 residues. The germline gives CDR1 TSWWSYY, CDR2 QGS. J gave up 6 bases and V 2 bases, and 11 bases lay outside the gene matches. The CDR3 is CALGEIYCWGTYKLIF. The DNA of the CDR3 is TGTGCTCTTGGGGAAATCTACTGCTGGGGGACCTATAAACTCATCTTT.